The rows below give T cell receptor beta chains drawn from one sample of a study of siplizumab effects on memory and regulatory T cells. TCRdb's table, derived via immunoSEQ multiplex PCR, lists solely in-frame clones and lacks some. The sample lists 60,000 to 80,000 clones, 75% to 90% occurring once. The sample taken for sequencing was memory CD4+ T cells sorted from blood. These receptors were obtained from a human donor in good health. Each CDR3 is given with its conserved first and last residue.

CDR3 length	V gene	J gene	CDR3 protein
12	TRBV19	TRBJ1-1	CASSAMNTEAFF
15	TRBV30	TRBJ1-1	CAWRGQNYLNTEAFF
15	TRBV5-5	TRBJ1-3	CASSRELSSGNTIYF
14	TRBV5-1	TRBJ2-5	CASSLVGSQETQYF
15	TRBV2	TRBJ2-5	CASDQLAGGQETQYF
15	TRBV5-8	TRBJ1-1	CASSLTISWGTEAFF
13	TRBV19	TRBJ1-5	CASSSDQGAAQHF
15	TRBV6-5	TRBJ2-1	CASSHLMVRGNEQFF
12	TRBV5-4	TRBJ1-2	CASSFGDYGYTF
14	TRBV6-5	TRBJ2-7	CASHGTSGTYEQYF
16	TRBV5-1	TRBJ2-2	CASSLEWQGVSGELFF
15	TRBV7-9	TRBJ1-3	CASSLASSSGNTIYF
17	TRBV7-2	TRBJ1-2	CASSFPGTGAVGYGYTF
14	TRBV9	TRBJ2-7	CASSVSTRPNEQYF
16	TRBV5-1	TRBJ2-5	CASSFRTGKGSETQYF
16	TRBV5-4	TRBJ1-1	CASSFPGQGENTEAFF
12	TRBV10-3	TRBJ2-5	CAISFNQETQYF
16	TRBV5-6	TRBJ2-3	CASSFNLAGYGNTQYF
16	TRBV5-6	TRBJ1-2	CASSPPGQLRGYGYTF
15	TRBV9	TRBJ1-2	CASSVDPGGNYGYTF
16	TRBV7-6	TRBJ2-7	CASSRDNPTLAYEQYF
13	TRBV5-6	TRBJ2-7	CASSPDRAYEQYF
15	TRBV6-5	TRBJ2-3	CASSYSAARTDTQYF